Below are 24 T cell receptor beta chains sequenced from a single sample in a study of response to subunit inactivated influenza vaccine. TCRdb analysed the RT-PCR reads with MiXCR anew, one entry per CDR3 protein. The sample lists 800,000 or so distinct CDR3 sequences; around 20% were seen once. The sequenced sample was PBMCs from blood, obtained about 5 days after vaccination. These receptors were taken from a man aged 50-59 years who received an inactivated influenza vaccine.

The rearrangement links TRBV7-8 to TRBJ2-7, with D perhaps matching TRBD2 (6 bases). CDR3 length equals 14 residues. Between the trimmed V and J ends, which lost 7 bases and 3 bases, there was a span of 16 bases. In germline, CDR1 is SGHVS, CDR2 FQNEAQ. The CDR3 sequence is CASTHSQGGYEQYF. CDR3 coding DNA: TGTGCCAGCACCCATAGCCAGGGAGGCTACGAGCAGTACTTC.

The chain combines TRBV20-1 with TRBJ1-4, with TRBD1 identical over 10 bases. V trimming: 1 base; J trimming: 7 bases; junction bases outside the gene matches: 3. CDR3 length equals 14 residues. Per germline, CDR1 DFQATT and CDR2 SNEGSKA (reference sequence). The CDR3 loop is CSARGDRGGEKLFF. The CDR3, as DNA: TGCAGTGCTAGAGGGGACAGGGGCGGTGAAAAACTGTTTTTT.

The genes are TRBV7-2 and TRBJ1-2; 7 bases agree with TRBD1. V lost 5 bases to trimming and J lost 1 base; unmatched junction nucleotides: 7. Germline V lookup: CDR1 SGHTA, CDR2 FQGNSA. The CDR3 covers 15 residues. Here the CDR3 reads CASSGQTGINYGYTF. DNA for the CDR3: TGTGCCAGCAGCGGCCAGACAGGGATTAACTATGGCTACACCTTC.

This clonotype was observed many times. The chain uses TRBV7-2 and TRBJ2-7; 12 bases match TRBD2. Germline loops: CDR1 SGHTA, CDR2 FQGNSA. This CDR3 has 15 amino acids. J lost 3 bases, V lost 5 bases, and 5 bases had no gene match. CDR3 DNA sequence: TGTGCCAGCAGCCGGACTAGCGGGATTAACTACGAGCAGTACTTC. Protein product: CASSRTSGINYEQYF.

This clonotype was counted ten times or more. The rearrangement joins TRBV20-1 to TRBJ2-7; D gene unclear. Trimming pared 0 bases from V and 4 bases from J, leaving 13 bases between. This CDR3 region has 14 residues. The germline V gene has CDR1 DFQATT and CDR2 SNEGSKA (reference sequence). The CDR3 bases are TGCAGTGCTAGAGAGGGAAACACTTGGTACGAGCAGTACTTC. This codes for CSAREGNTWYEQYF.

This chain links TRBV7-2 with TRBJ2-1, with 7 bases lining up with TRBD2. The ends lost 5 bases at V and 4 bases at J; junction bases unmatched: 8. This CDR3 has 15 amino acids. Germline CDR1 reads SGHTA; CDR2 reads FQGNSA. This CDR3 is CASSLDLAEYNEQFF. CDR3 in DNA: TGTGCCAGCAGCCTAGATCTAGCGGAATACAATGAGCAGTTCTTC.

Written as DNA, the CDR3 is TGCGCCAGCAGCCAAGCGGGACAGGCATGGGAGACCCAGTACTTC. Translating gives CASSQAGQAWETQYF. The chain has TRBV4-1 and TRBJ2-5, with 8 bases fitting TRBD1. The V and J ends lost 1 base and 5 bases, in that order; junction bases with no gene match: 6. This CDR3 has 15 amino acids. Germline CDR1 reads MGHRA; CDR2 reads YSYEKL.

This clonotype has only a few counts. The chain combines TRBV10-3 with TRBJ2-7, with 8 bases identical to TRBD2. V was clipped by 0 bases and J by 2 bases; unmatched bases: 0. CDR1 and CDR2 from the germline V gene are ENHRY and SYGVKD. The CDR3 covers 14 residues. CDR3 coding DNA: TGTGCCATCAGTGAGTCTAGCGGGACCTACGAGCAGTACTTC. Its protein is CAISESSGTYEQYF.

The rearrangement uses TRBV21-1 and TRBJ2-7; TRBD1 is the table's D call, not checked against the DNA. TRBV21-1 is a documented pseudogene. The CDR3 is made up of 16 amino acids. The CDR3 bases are TGTGCCAGCAGCTCCCCCGGGGACCTGATATCCTACGAGCAGTACTTC. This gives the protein CASSSPGDLISYEQYF.

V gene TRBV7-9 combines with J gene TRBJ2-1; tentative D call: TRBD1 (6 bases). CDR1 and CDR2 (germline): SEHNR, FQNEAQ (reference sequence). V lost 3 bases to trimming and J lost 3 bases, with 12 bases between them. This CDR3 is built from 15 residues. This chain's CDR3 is CASSLGGGHYNEQFF. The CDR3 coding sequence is TGTGCCAGCAGCTTGGGTGGGGGCCACTACAATGAGCAGTTCTTC.

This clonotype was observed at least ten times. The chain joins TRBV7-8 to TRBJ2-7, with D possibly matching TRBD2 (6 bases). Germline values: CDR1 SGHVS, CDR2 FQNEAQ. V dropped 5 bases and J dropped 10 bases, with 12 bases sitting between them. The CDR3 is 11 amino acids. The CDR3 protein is CASSLRLVQYF. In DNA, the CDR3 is TGTGCCAGCAGCCTAAGACTAGTTCAGTACTTC.

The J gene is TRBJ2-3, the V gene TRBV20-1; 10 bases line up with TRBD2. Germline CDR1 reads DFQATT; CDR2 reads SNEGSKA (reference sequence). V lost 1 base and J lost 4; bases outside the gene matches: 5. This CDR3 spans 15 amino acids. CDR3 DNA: TGCAGTGCTAGAGTTGGGACTAGCGAGTCAGATACGCAGTATTTT. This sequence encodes CSARVGTSESDTQYF.

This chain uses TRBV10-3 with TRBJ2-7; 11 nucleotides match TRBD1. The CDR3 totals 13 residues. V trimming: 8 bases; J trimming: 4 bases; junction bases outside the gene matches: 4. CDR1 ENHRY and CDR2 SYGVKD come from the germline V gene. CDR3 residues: CAIGTGGMYEQYF. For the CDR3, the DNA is TGTGCCATCGGGACAGGGGGGATGTACGAGCAGTACTTC.

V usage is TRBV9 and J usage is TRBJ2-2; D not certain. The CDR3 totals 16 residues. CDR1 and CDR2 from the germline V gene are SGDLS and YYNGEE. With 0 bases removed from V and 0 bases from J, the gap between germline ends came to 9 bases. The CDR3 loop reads CASSVGTLSNTGELFF. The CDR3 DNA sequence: TGTGCCAGCAGCGTAGGGACCCTCTCGAACACCGGGGAGCTGTTTTTT.

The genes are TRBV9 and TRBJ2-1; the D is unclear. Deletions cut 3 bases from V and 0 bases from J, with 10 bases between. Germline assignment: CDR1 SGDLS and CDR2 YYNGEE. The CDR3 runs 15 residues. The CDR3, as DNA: TGTGCCAGCAGCGCCCTGGGCAACTCCTACAATGAGCAGTTCTTC. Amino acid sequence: CASSALGNSYNEQFF.

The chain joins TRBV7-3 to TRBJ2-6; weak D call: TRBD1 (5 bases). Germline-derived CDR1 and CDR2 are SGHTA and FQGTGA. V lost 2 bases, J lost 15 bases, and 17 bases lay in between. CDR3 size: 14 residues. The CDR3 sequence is CASSLGAPDRGLTF. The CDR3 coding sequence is TGTGCCAGCAGCTTAGGTGCTCCAGATAGGGGCCTGACTTTC. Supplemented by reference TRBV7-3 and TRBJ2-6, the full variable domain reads GAGVSQTPSNKVTEKGKYVELRCDPISGHTALYWYRQSLGQGPEFLIYFQGTGAADDSGLPNDRFFAVRPEGSVSTLKIQRTERGDSAVYLCASSLGAPDRGLTFGAGSRLTVL.

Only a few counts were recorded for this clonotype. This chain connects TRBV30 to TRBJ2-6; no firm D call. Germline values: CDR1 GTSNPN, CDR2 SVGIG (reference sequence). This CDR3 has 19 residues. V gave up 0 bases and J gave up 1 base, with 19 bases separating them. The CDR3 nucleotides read TGTGCCTGGAGTGTATCATGGCTTAGATCAACGTCTGGGGCCAACGTCCTGACTTTC. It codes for CAWSVSWLRSTSGANVLTF.

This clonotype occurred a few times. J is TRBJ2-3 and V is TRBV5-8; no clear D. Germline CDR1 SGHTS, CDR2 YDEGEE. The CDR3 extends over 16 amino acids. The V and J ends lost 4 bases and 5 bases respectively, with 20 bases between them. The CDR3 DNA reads TGTGCCAGCAGCACATGGGCAGATATGGGTAGAGATACGCAGTATTTT. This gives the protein CASSTWADMGRDTQYF.

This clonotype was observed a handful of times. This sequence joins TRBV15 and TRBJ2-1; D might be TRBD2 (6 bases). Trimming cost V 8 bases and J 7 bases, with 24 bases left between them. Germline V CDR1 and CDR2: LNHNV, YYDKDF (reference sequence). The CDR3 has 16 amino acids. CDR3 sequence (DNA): TGTGCCACCGACGTCGGGGAAAGCGCGGGACGGAATGAGCAGTTCTTC. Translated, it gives CATDVGESAGRNEQFF.

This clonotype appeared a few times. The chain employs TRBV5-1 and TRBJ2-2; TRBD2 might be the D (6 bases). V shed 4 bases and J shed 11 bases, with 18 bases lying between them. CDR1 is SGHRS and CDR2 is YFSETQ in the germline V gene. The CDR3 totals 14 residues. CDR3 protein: CASSLVGTSNELFF. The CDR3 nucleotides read TGCGCCAGCAGCCTTGTTGGGACTTCTAACGAGCTGTTTTTT. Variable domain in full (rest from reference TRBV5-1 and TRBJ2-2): KAGVTQTPRYLIKTRGQQVTLSCSPISGHRSVSWYQQTPGQGLQFLFEYFSETQRNKGNFPGRFSGRQFSNSRSEMNVSTLELGDSALYLCASSLVGTSNELFFGEGSRLTVL.

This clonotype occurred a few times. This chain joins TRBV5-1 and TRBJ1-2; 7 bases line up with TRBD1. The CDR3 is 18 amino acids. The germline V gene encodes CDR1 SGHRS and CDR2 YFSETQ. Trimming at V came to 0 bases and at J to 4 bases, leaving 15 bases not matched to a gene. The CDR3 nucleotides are TGCGCCAGCAGCTTGGGATTCGTACAGGGGATATTTTCCTATGGCTACACCTTC. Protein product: CASSLGFVQGIFSYGYTF. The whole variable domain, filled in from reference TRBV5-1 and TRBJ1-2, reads KAGVTQTPRYLIKTRGQQVTLSCSPISGHRSVSWYQQTPGQGLQFLFEYFSETQRNKGNFPGRFSGRQFSNSRSEMNVSTLELGDSALYLCASSLGFVQGIFSYGYTFGSGTRLTVV.

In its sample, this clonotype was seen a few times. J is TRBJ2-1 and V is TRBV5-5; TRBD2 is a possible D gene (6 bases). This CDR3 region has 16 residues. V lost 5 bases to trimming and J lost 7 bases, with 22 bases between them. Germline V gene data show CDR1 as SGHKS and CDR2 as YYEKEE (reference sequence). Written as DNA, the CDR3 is TGTGCCAGCAGTCCGGGGGTTCGGCTAGCGAGGAATGAGCAGTTCTTC. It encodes CASSPGVRLARNEQFF.

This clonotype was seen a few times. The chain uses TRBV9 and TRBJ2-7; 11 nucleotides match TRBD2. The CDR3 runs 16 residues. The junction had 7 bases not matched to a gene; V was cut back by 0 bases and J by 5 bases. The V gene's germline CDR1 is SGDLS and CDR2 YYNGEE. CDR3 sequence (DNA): TGTGCCAGCAGCGTAGGGACTAGCGGGCTAGGAAACGAGCAGTACTTC. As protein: CASSVGTSGLGNEQYF.

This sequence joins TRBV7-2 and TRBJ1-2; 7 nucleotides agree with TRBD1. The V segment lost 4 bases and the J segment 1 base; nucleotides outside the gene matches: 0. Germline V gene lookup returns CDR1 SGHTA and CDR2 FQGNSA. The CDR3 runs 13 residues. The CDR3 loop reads CASSWDSNYGYTF. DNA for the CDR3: TGTGCCAGCAGCTGGGACAGTAACTATGGCTACACCTTC.